Shown below are 15 T cell receptor beta chains from a single sample sequenced in a study of siplizumab effects on memory and regulatory T cells (dated by TCRdb to the late 2010s). Receptor libraries were prepared by the immunoSEQ multiplex PCR assay. TCRdb retrieved this table from immuneACCESS and kept in-frame rearrangements only. Not all clones are present; in checked studies, unresolved V genes account for under half, and no reason is known for the remainder. This sample holds about 100,000 clones; 94% were observed only once. Around 0.6% of the sample rests with the top ten. Sequencing was carried out using Tregs sorted from blood. Receptor source: a human donor in good health.

The CDR3 sequence: CAARQGITPQYF. CDR3 in DNA: TGTGCCGCTCGACAGGGCATAACCCCACAGTACTTC. The chain is built from TRBV6-1 and TRBJ2-7; TRBD1 aligns across 7 bases. This CDR3 has 12 amino acids. Unmatched junction bases numbered 14, after V lost 11 bases and J lost 10 bases. CDR1 and CDR2 (germline): MNHNS, SASEGT.

V usage is TRBV7-6 and J usage is TRBJ2-5; D uncertain. Trimming cost V 5 bases and J 0 bases, with 1 base left between them. The CDR3 has 11 amino acids. The germline V gene encodes CDR1 SGHVS and CDR2 FNYEAQ. The CDR3 DNA sequence: TGTGCCAGCAGCGACCAAGAGACCCAGTACTTC. The encoded protein is CASSDQETQYF. Variable domain in full (rest from reference TRBV7-6 and TRBJ2-5): GAGVSQSPRYKVTKRGQDVALRCDPISGHVSLYWYRQALGQGPEFLTYFNYEAQQDKSGLPNDRFSAERPEGSISTLTIQRTEQRDSAMYRCASSDQETQYFGPGTRLLVL.

The rearrangement links TRBV20-1 to TRBJ2-5; D perhaps matches TRBD1 (5 bases). The CDR3 is 11 residues long. From germline, CDR1 is DFQATT and CDR2 SNEGSKA (reference sequence). V was trimmed by 3 bases and J by 11 bases, leaving 13 bases between them. Here the CDR3 reads CSASVQGWQYF. The CDR3 DNA sequence: TGCAGTGCTAGTGTGCAGGGATGGCAGTACTTC.

This clone occurred once. The chain recombines TRBV9 with TRBJ2-6, with 13 bases that match TRBD2. Trimming took 4 bases from V and 4 from J; bases not matched to a gene: 8. The germline V gene has CDR1 SGDLS and CDR2 YYNGEE. The CDR3 consists of 18 residues. The CDR3 here is CASSPGLAGVSGANVLTF. The CDR3 DNA reads TGTGCCAGCAGCCCCGGACTAGCGGGAGTTTCCGGGGCCAACGTCCTGACTTTC. Together with reference TRBV9 and TRBJ2-6, the CDR3 gives the full variable domain: DSGVTQTPKHLITATGQRVTLRCSPRSGDLSVYWYQQSLDQGLQFLIQYYNGEERAKGNILERFSAQQFPDLHSELNLSSLELGDSALYFCASSPGLAGVSGANVLTFGAGSRLTVL.

This rearrangement joins TRBV7-3 to TRBJ2-1; tentative D call: TRBD1 (5 bases). The germline gives CDR1 SGHTA, CDR2 FQGTGA. The CDR3 is 13 amino acids. V dropped 3 bases and J dropped 8 bases, with 11 bases sitting between them. CDR3 nucleotide sequence: TGTGCCAGCAGCTTGGGGCTCTGGGATGAGCAGTTCTTC. Translation: CASSLGLWDEQFF.

V is TRBV19 and J is TRBJ1-5; TRBD1 aligns across 10 bases. The CDR3 has 15 amino acids. Trimming at V came to 6 bases and at J to 7 bases, leaving 9 bases not matched to a gene. Germline CDR1 LNHDA, CDR2 SQIVND (reference sequence). CDR3 in amino acids: CASSMGQGRRQPQHF. CDR3 DNA: TGTGCCAGTAGCATGGGACAGGGGAGAAGACAGCCCCAGCATTTT.

The V gene is TRBV6-1, the J gene TRBJ2-3; D gene uncertain. The CDR3 covers 11 residues. The V end lost 4 bases, the J end lost 4 bases, and 3 bases lay between the germline ends. Germline V gene data show CDR1 as MNHNS and CDR2 as SASEGT. The CDR3 protein is CASSVADTQYF. The CDR3 DNA sequence: TGTGCCAGCAGTGTTGCAGATACGCAGTATTTT.

The V and J genes are TRBV4-1 and TRBJ2-1; tentative D call: TRBD2 (6 bases). Trimming shortened V by 1 base and J by 8 bases, and 12 bases separated the two germline ends. CDR1 is MGHRA, CDR2 YSYEKL, per germline. CDR3 length equals 14 residues. The CDR3 spells CASSQGLVADEQFF. The CDR3 DNA reads TGCGCCAGCAGCCAAGGACTAGTAGCGGATGAGCAGTTCTTC.

The rearrangement uses TRBV5-6 and TRBJ2-3, with TRBD1 identical over 7 bases. Germline assignment: CDR1 SGHDT and CDR2 YYEEEE. The CDR3 extends over 18 amino acids. V trimming: 4 bases; J trimming: 2 bases; junction bases outside the gene matches: 16. The CDR3 region is CASSRDRLGLILTDTQYF. The CDR3 bases are TGTGCCAGCAGCCGGGACAGATTAGGACTTATCCTCACAGATACGCAGTATTTT.

This rearrangement joins TRBV5-1 to TRBJ2-5; D is perhaps TRBD1 (7 bases). Germline V lookup: CDR1 SGHRS, CDR2 YFSETQ. CDR3 length: 15 residues. Trimming cost V 4 bases and J 2 bases, with 15 bases left between them. CDR3 region: CASSPDYRGQETQYF. CDR3 coding DNA: TGCGCCAGCAGCCCGGACTACAGGGGTCAAGAGACCCAGTACTTC.

The rearrangement links TRBV10-1 to TRBJ2-1, with D possibly TRBD1 on 5 matching bases. V was clipped by 6 bases and J by 2 bases, with 23 bases between them. CDR1 and CDR2 (germline): WNHNN, SYGVQD (reference sequence). This CDR3 contains 18 residues. CDR3 amino acids: CASSGQTIGAIPYNEQFF. CDR3 sequence (DNA): TGCGCCAGCAGCGGACAAACTATAGGGGCTATCCCCTACAATGAGCAGTTCTTC.

CDR3: CASSVWDGITDTQYF. The CDR3 DNA reads as TGTGCCAGCAGCGTTTGGGACGGAATCACAGATACGCAGTATTTT. The chain employs TRBV7-9 and TRBJ2-3; D might be TRBD1 or TRBD2, each matching 5 bases. The CDR3 is 15 residues long. Trimming left V 5 bases short and J 2 bases short, with 14 bases between. The V gene's germline CDR1 is SEHNR and CDR2 FQNEAQ (reference sequence). Looking up the rest from reference TRBV7-9 and TRBJ2-3 gives the full variable domain: DTGVSQNPRHKITKRGQNVTFRCDPISEHNRLYWYRQTLGQGPEFLTYFQNEAQLEKSRLLSDRFSAERPKGSFSTLEIQRTEQGDSAMYLCASSVWDGITDTQYFGPGTRLTVL.

The gene calls are TRBV2 and TRBJ2-5; tentative D call: TRBD1 (5 bases). The V gene lost 6 bases and the J gene lost 4 bases, with 12 bases spanning the gap. Per germline, CDR1 SNHLY and CDR2 FYNNEI. CDR3 size: 13 residues. CDR3 nucleotides: TGTGCCAGCAGCCCGGCAGGGCCAGAGACCCAGTACTTC. The encoded protein is CASSPAGPETQYF.

This chain connects TRBV11-1 to TRBJ2-3, with 8 bases that match TRBD2. Germline V gene lookup returns CDR1 SGHAT and CDR2 FQDESV (reference sequence). The CDR3 is 16 amino acids. V was clipped by 5 bases and J by 2 bases; unmatched bases: 9. CDR3 in amino acids: CASSRGGFVHTDTQYF. The CDR3 DNA is TGTGCCAGCAGCCGCGGGGGGTTTGTCCACACAGATACGCAGTATTTT. The variable domain in full, completed from reference TRBV11-1 and TRBJ2-3, reads EAEVAQSPRYKITEKSQAVAFWCDPISGHATLYWYRQILGQGPELLVQFQDESVVDDSQLPKDRFSAERLKGVDSTLKIQPAELGDSAMYLCASSRGGFVHTDTQYFGPGTRLTVL.

V and J are TRBV27 and TRBJ2-7, with D possibly TRBD1 on 6 matching bases. This CDR3 has 16 residues. Between the trimmed V and J ends, which lost 7 bases and 7 bases, there was a span of 26 bases. Germline CDR1 is MNHEY and CDR2 is SMNVEV (reference sequence). The CDR3 bases are TGTGCCAGCAACGACCGGGACAAAAAAAGCGAGGGGGAGCAGTACTTC. It encodes CASNDRDKKSEGEQYF.